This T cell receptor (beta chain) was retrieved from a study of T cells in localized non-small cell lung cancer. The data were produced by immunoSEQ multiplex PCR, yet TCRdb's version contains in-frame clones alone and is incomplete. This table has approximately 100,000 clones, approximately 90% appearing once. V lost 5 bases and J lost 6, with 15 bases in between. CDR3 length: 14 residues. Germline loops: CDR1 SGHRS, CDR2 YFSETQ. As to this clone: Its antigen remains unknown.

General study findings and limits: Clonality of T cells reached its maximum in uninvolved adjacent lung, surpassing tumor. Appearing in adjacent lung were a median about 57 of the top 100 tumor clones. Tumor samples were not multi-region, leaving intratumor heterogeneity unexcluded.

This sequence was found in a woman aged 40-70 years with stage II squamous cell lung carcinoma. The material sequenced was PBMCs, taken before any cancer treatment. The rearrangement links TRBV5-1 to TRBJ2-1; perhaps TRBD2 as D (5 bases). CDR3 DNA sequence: TGCGCCAGCAGGCTAGCTATTCTCCTCAATGAGCAGTTCTTC. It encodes CASRLAILLNEQFF. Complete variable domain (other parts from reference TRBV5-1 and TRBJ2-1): KAGVTQTPRYLIKTRGQQVTLSCSPISGHRSVSWYQQTPGQGLQFLFEYFSETQRNKGNFPGRFSGRQFSNSRSEMNVSTLELGDSALYLCASRLAILLNEQFFGPGTRLTVL.